The clone carrying this T cell receptor beta chain was detected ten times or more. The sample belongs to a study of T cells in Graves' hyperthyroidism and ophthalmopathy. Study-level background: Pretreatment peripheral blood was obtained at initial diagnosis.

It was RNA transcripts that yielded the amplified TCR beta CDR3 regions. The HTBI set primed first-round TCR CDR3 RT-PCR. MiXCR was run by TCRdb on the multiplex PCR reads, yielding one entry per CDR3 protein. The profile shows 660,000 or so distinct CDR3 sequences, roughly 20% of them singletons. The CDR3 covers 16 residues. From germline, CDR1 is MDHEN and CDR2 SYDVKM. The V and J ends lost 4 bases and 2 bases, in that order; junction bases with no gene match: 8. V and J are TRBV28 and TRBJ2-5; 9 bases match TRBD2. This clonotype was obtained from a young man with Graves' ophthalmopathy. Sequenced material: blood. CDR3 amino acids: CASSSHSGRYQETQYF. The CDR3 nucleotides read TGTGCCAGCAGTTCCCATAGCGGGAGATATCAAGAGACCCAGTACTTC.